A single sample gave rise to the 23 T cell receptor beta chains below, sequenced in a study of blood T cell repertoires in COVID-19. Using immunoSEQ multiplex PCR, the repertoire was profiled, and TCRdb retains in-frame clones only, with some absent. The table has around 270,000 clones, roughly 88% seen once. The sample comprised PBMCs or T cells enriched from blood (not recorded which). Source of these receptors: a woman aged 25 to 39 who had recovered from COVID-19.

The chain joins TRBV12-3 or TRBV12-4 to TRBJ2-7; D is perhaps TRBD1 (5 bases). Trimming took off 6 bases at V and 3 bases at J, with 9 bases between the two ends. The CDR3 totals 12 residues. This CDR3 reads CASSIQGYEQYF. In nucleotides, the CDR3 is TGTGCCAGCAGCATTCAGGGCTACGAGCAGTACTTC.

The chain employs TRBV5-5 and TRBJ1-2; no firm D call. Trimming took 0 bases from V and 0 from J, leaving 6 bases between them. Germline assignment: CDR1 SGHKS and CDR2 YYEKEE (reference sequence). There are 14 residues in the CDR3. The CDR3 region is CASSLDQSNYGYTF. DNA of the CDR3: TGTGCCAGCAGCTTGGACCAGTCTAACTATGGCTACACCTTC.

The genes are TRBV3-1 (or the pseudogene TRBV3-2) and TRBJ1-2, with TRBD1 matching 9 bases. CDR1 LGHDT and CDR2 YNNKEL come from the germline V gene (reference sequence). The V and J ends lost 4 bases and 10 bases, in that order; junction bases with no gene match: 13. This CDR3 region has 15 residues. The CDR3 DNA follows: TGTGCCAGCAGCCGGACGACTTCGGGACAGGGAGTCTACACCTTC. This gives the protein CASSRTTSGQGVYTF.

This clone was counted a few times. This rearrangement joins TRBV2 to TRBJ1-3; no definite D call. The CDR3 runs to 15 residues. The ends were cut back, 10 bases at V and 0 bases at J, with 16 bases in the middle. Germline V gene sequence: CDR1 SNHLY, CDR2 FYNNEI. CDR3 in amino acids: CATYGWRSSGNTIYF. In nucleotides, the CDR3 is TGTGCCACCTACGGGTGGCGGAGCTCTGGAAACACCATATATTTT.

V and J are TRBV16 and TRBJ2-3; 7 nucleotides line up with TRBD1. Germline CDR1 is KGHSY and CDR2 is FQNENV. The CDR3 extends over 16 amino acids. The trim removed 0 bases at V and 2 bases at J, leaving 5 bases unmatched. The CDR3 reads CASSQSPGQFTDTQYF. DNA of the CDR3: TGTGCCAGCAGCCAATCTCCGGGACAGTTCACAGATACGCAGTATTTT.

The chain links TRBV5-1 to TRBJ1-1; D is uncertain. V lost 2 bases and J lost 0, with 8 bases in between. Germline values: CDR1 SGHRS, CDR2 YFSETQ. CDR3 size: 14 residues. For the CDR3, the DNA is TGCGCCAGCAGCTTAGGACTCCTGAACACTGAAGCTTTCTTT. Its protein is CASSLGLLNTEAFF. The full variable domain, rest sourced from reference TRBV5-1 and TRBJ1-1, is KAGVTQTPRYLIKTRGQQVTLSCSPISGHRSVSWYQQTPGQGLQFLFEYFSETQRNKGNFPGRFSGRQFSNSRSEMNVSTLELGDSALYLCASSLGLLNTEAFFGQGTRLTVV.

The chain recombines TRBV24-1 with TRBJ2-1; TRBD2 matches 8 bases. Per the germline V gene, CDR1 is KGHDR and CDR2 is SFDVKD. The ends lost 1 base at V and 4 bases at J; junction bases unmatched: 11. There are 18 residues in the CDR3. CDR3 residues: CATSDFGGASGLYNEQFF. DNA of the CDR3: TGTGCCACCAGTGATTTTGGGGGGGCTAGCGGGTTATACAATGAGCAGTTCTTC.

This clone was observed a handful of times. The chain carries TRBV5-6 and TRBJ1-5; 10 nucleotides line up with TRBD1. The V gene's germline CDR1 is SGHDT and CDR2 YYEEEE. The CDR3 extends over 16 amino acids. V dropped 4 bases and J dropped 4; count of bases not matched to a gene: 8. The CDR3 loop is CASSRDRGGLNQPQHF. In DNA, the CDR3 is TGTGCCAGCAGCCGGGACAGGGGAGGTTTGAATCAGCCCCAGCATTTT.

The table lists this clone with a count of one. The chain is built from TRBV10-3 and TRBJ1-2, with a weak D call TRBD1 (5 bases). V lost 4 bases to trimming and J lost 2 bases, with 11 bases between them. The CDR3 runs to 14 residues. From germline, CDR1 is ENHRY and CDR2 SYGVKD. The CDR3 is CAISGGALNYGYTF. The CDR3 nucleotides are TGTGCCATCAGTGGCGGGGCCCTAAACTATGGCTACACCTTC.

This chain connects TRBV4-1 to TRBJ1-5; D is unclear. The germline V and J ends were trimmed by 1 base and 7 bases, with 11 bases remaining between them. The CDR3 spans 14 residues. Germline lookup yields CDR1 MGHRA and CDR2 YSYEKL. CDR3 DNA: TGCGCCAGCAGCCAAGGACTCCTTGAACAGCCCCAGCATTTT. Translating it yields CASSQGLLEQPQHF.

This chain connects TRBV28 to TRBJ2-3, with 8 nucleotides matching TRBD2. The J segment lost 2 bases and the V segment lost 2 bases, leaving 6 bases of the junction unmatched. Germline CDR1 reads MDHEN; CDR2 reads SYDVKM. The CDR3 sequence is 16 residues long. The CDR3 coding sequence is TGTGCCAGCAGTTTAGCGGGGGGCAATCCCACAGATACGCAGTATTTT. Encoded protein: CASSLAGGNPTDTQYF. Combining the CDR3 with reference TRBV28 and TRBJ2-3 gives the whole variable domain DVKVTQSSRYLVKRTGEKVFLECVQDMDHENMFWYRQDPGLGLRLIYFSYDVKMKEKGDIPEGYSVSREKKERFSLILESASTNQTSMYLCASSLAGGNPTDTQYFGPGTRLTVL.

This rearrangement joins TRBV6-2 or TRBV6-3 to TRBJ1-1; D not resolved. Germline V CDR1 and CDR2: MNHEY, SVGEGT. The CDR3 has 18 residues. With 0 bases removed from V and 0 bases from J, the gap between germline ends came to 17 bases. DNA for the CDR3: TGTGCCAGCAGTTACTCGATGCTTAGCGGCAGCATGAACACTGAAGCTTTCTTT. Amino acid sequence: CASSYSMLSGSMNTEAFF.

The rearrangement uses TRBV18 and TRBJ1-3; D unresolved. Germline CDR1 and CDR2: KGHSH and LQKENI. The CDR3 covers 18 residues. V lost 2 bases and J lost 0, with 17 bases in between. The CDR3 sequence: CASSPTVGTVSSGNTIYF. The CDR3 DNA is TGTGCCAGCTCACCAACAGTCGGTACAGTTAGCTCTGGAAACACCATATATTTT.

The chain joins TRBV5-1 to TRBJ2-1, with D perhaps matching TRBD2 (5 bases). Deletions cut 4 bases from V and 1 base from J, with 24 bases between. Per germline, CDR1 SGHRS and CDR2 YFSETQ. This CDR3 has 19 amino acids. CDR3: CASSRDIGGSKRSYNEQFF. DNA of the CDR3: TGCGCCAGCAGCAGAGACATCGGTGGCTCTAAGCGGTCCTACAATGAGCAGTTCTTC.

The rearrangement joins TRBV5-1 to TRBJ1-4; D is possibly TRBD1 (6 bases). The V end lost 1 base, the J end lost 5 bases, and 6 bases lay between the germline ends. Germline V lookup: CDR1 SGHRS, CDR2 YFSETQ. This CDR3 region has 13 residues. This CDR3 reads CASSLTGNEKLFF. CDR3 nucleotides: TGCGCCAGCAGCTTGACAGGGAATGAAAAACTGTTTTTT.

This chain uses TRBV7-9 with TRBJ1-1; maybe TRBD1 (6 bases). This CDR3 region has 14 residues. From germline, CDR1 is SEHNR and CDR2 FQNEAQ (reference sequence). Trimming left V 4 bases short and J 0 bases short, with 9 bases between. The CDR3 is CASSYGQLNTEAFF. DNA for the CDR3: TGTGCCAGCAGCTACGGACAGTTGAACACTGAAGCTTTCTTT.

The chain links TRBV10-2 to TRBJ2-3; 9 nucleotides line up with TRBD2. Germline lookup yields CDR1 WSHSY and CDR2 SAAADI. V lost 2 bases, J lost 4 bases, and 1 base stayed unmatched. The CDR3 spans 14 residues. In nucleotides, the CDR3 is TGCGCCAGCAGTGAGAGCGGGAGGTCAGATACGCAGTATTTT. It encodes CASSESGRSDTQYF.

The CDR3: CASSYGAGTGGRDTEAFF. CDR3 sequence (DNA): TGTGCCAGCAGTTACGGGGCCGGGACAGGGGGCCGGGACACTGAAGCTTTCTTT. This sequence joins TRBV6-9 and TRBJ1-1; 12 bases are a match to TRBD1. The CDR3 loop spans 18 amino acids. The ends lost 3 bases at V and 3 bases at J; junction bases unmatched: 11. Germline values: CDR1 MNHGY, CDR2 SVAAGI.

The chain employs TRBV3-1 (or the pseudogene TRBV3-2) and TRBJ2-1, with TRBD2 matching 7 bases. The CDR3 length is 13 residues. The ends lost 2 bases at V and 10 bases at J; junction bases unmatched: 5. Germline V gives CDR1 LGHDT, CDR2 YNNKEL (reference sequence). The CDR3 coding sequence is TGTGCCAGCAGCCAAATGACGGGACTAGAGCAGTTCTTC. Its protein is CASSQMTGLEQFF.

V gene TRBV14 combines with J gene TRBJ1-1; 8 nucleotides match TRBD1. CDR1 is SGHDN and CDR2 is FVKESK in the germline V gene. The CDR3 spans 16 residues. The V segment lost 3 bases and the J segment 1 base; nucleotides outside the gene matches: 7. CDR3 sequence (DNA): TGTGCCAGCAGCCAGGGGTCAGGGGGCTGGAACACTGAAGCTTTCTTT. Protein: CASSQGSGGWNTEAFF.

The chain joins TRBV10-2 to TRBJ1-3, with D perhaps TRBD1 (6 bases). V lost 3 bases, J lost 0 bases, and 12 bases lay in between. The CDR3 is 16 residues long. In germline, CDR1 is WSHSY, CDR2 SAAADI. CDR3 sequence (DNA): TGCGCCAGCAGTGACTTAGGGGGTAGCTCTGGAAACACCATATATTTT. It encodes CASSDLGGSSGNTIYF.

The V and J genes are TRBV9 and TRBJ2-1, with 11 bases aligning to TRBD2. Germline V CDR1 and CDR2: SGDLS, YYNGEE. The CDR3 runs to 16 residues. V shed 4 bases, J shed 3 bases, and the junction held 6 bases outside the gene matches. The CDR3 loop reads CASSFLAGGGYNEQFF. CDR3 DNA sequence: TGTGCCAGCAGCTTTCTAGCGGGAGGCGGCTACAATGAGCAGTTCTTC.

V gene TRBV7-9 combines with J gene TRBJ2-6, with a tentative D call TRBD1 (5 bases). The germline CDR1 and CDR2 sequences are SEHNR and FQNEAQ (reference sequence). CDR3 length: 17 residues. The V end lost 0 bases, the J end lost 2 bases, and 11 bases lay between the germline ends. Here the CDR3 DNA reads TGTGCCAGCAGCTTAGCGTCGACAGAAGCTGGGGCCAACGTCCTGACTTTC. It is translated as CASSLASTEAGANVLTF.